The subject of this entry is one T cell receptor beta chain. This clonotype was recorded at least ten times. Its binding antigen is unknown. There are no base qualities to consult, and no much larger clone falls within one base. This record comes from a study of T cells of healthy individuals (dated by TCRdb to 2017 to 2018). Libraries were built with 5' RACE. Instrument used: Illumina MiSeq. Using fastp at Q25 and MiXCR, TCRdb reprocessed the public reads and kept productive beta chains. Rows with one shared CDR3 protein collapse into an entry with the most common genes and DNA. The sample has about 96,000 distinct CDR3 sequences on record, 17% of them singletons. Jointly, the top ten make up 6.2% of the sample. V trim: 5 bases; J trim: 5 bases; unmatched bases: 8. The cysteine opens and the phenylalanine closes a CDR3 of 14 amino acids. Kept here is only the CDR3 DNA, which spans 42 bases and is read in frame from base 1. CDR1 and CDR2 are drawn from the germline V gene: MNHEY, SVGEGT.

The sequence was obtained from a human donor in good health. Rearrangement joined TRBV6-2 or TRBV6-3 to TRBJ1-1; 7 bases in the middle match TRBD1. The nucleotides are TGTGCCAGCAGTCTCACGCAGGGGGGTACTGAAGCTTTCTTT. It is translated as CASSLTQGGTEAFF.